Described below is a single T cell receptor beta chain sequence and its context. It has no known antigen specificity. No base quality values were provided; no much bigger clone lies one nucleotide off. This entry is derived from a study of T-cell reconstitution after alpha-beta-depleted transplantation in children (dated by TCRdb to between 2015 and 2016). The study in broad terms: T-cell immune reconstitution after TCRalphabeta/CD19-depleted allogeneic hematopoietic cell transplantation in children was quantitatively tracked in the study by means of TCR repertoire profiling. Paper-wide results and their limitations: In some patients, the high TCRbeta diversity seen at day 60 was put down to recipient T cells and intrathymic progenitors that had survived conditioning. Over the following months the frequencies of hyperexpanded clones went down, and after one year T-cell counts and TCRbeta diversity were mostly credited to newly produced T cells. The apparently early alphabetaT-cell count recovery about two months after transplant was reportedly dependent on only several hundred rapidly expanded clones derived from non-depleted graft cells.

The sample's treatment or condition label is to be understood as: allogeneic hematopoietic cell transplantation with graft depleted of TCRalphabeta T cells and CD19 B cells. The transplant recipients were children given TCRalphabeta/CD19-depleted allogeneic hematopoietic cell grafts. From its cysteine to its phenylalanine, the CDR3 spans 15 amino acids. The read is trimmed to its CDR3 DNA, 45 bases read in frame from base 1. Trimming takes 5 bases from V and 0 bases from J, and the germline ends sit 11 bases apart. Per the germline V gene (reference sequence), SEHNR is the CDR1 and FQNEAQ is the CDR2. The receptor library was made with PCR. Data came from an Illumina HiSeq 2500. Molecular barcoding was employed in the preparation of TCR libraries, with unique molecular identifiers being used to normalize TCRbeta repertoire quantification. The raw public data were reprocessed by TCRdb itself: fastp quality trimming at Q25, MiXCR clonotype calling, in-frame beta chains only. Every distinct CDR3 protein forms one entry, paired with its most common genes and DNA. In this sample the table shows 800,000 to 1,000,000 distinct CDR3 sequences, roughly 31% of which occur a single time. More than 25% of the sample is taken by the ten largest.

The specimen was PBMCs, mostly from graft donor cells, collected 360 days after TCRalphabeta/CD19-depleted stem cell transplant. The clonotype originates from a boy under two years old who had a stem cell transplant for SCID, so the T cells may come from the graft donor. The chain couples TRBV7-9 to TRBJ1-3; too little of a D gene remains to name it. CDR3 loop: CASSNIRDSGNTIYF. The DNA sequence is given as TGTGCCAGCAGCAATATCCGGGACTCTGGAAACACCATATATTTT.